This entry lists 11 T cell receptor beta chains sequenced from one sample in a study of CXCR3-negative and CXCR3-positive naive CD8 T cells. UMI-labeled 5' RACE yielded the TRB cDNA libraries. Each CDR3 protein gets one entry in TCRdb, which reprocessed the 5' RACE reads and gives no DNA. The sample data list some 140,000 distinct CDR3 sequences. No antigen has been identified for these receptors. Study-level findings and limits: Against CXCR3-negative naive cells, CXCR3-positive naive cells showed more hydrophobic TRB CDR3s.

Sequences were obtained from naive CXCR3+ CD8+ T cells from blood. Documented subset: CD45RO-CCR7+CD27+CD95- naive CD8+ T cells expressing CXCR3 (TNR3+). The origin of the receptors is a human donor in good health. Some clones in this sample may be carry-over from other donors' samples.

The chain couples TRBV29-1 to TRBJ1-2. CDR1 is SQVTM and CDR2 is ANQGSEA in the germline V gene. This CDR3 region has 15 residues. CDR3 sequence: CSVAPPAQFNYGYTF.

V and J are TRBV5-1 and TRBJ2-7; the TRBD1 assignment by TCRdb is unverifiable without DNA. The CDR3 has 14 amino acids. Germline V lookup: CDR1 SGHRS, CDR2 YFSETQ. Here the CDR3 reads CASSRGQGAYEQYF.

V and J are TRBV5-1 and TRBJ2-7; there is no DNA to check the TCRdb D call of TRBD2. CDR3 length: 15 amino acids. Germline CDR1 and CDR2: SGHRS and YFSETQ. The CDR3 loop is CASSQPQGYPYEQYF.

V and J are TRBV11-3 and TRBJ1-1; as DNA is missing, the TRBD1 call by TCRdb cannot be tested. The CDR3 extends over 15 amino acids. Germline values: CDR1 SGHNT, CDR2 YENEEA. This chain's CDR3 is CASAPRTGALPEAFF.

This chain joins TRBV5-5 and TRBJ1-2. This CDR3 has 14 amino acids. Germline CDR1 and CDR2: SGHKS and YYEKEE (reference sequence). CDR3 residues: CASSVDRGTWGYTF.

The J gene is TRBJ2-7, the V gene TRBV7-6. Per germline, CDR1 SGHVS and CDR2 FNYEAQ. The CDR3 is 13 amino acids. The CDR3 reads CASSLGGPYEQYF.

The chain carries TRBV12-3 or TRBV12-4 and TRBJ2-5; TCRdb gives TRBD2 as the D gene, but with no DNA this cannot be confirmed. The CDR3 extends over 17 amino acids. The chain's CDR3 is CASSGSGTSGPQETQYF.

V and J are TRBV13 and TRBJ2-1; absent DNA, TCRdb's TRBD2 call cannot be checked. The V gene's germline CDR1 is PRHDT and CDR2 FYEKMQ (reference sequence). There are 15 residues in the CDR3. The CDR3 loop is CASSLVPSGGNEQFF. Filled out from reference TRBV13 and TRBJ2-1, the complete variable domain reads AAGVIQSPRHLIKEKRETATLKCYPIPRHDTVYWYQQGPGQDPQFLISFYEKMQSDKGSIPDRFSAQQFSDYHSELNMSSLELGDSALYFCASSLVPSGGNEQFFGPGTRLTVL.

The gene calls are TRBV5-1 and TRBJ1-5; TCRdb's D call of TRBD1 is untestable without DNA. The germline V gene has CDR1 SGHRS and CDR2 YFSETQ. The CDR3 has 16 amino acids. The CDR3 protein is CASSLGSGGSNQPQHF.

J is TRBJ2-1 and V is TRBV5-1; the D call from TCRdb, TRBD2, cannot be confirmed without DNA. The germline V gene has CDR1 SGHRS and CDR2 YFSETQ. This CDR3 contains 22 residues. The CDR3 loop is CASSLFSGVTVSGGQLYNEQFF.

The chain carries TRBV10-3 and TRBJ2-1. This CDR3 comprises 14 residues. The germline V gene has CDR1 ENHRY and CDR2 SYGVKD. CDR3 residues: CAISETTSNDEQFF.